The 28 T cell receptor beta chains below were found in one sample sequenced in a study of OX40 agonist ivuxolimab in advanced cancers. Repertoires were generated with immunoSEQ multiplex PCR, while TCRdb's copy carries only in-frame clones and drops some. The data hold 14,000 or so clones, with 93% observed a single time. The starting material was CD4+ or CD8+ T cells sorted from blood, obtained in a trial of the OX40 agonist ivuxolimab. These receptor sequences come from an adult with an advanced solid tumor such as melanoma, head and neck, liver or kidney cancer.

The chain is built from TRBV7-9 and TRBJ2-7; 7 bases fit TRBD1. The V gene end was trimmed by 7 bases and the J gene end by 2 bases; junction bases not matched to a gene: 8. The CDR3 spans 14 residues. The V gene's germline CDR1 is SEHNR and CDR2 FQNEAQ (reference sequence). The CDR3 DNA is TGTGCCAGCACCCCCGAGGGGGCCACCTACGAGCAGTACTTC. The encoded protein is CASTPEGATYEQYF.

The V and J genes are TRBV4-1 and TRBJ2-1; 10 bases line up with TRBD1. Per germline, CDR1 MGHRA and CDR2 YSYEKL. CDR3 length: 14 amino acids. The V gene end was trimmed by 3 bases and the J gene end by 5 bases; junction bases not matched to a gene: 1. The CDR3 is CASSHGTGDNEQFF. The CDR3 bases are TGCGCCAGCAGCCACGGGACAGGGGACAATGAGCAGTTCTTC.

CDR3 nucleotide sequence: TGCAGCGTTAAGGGGGGCGCGTCGACTAACTATGGCTACACCTTC. Amino acids: CSVKGGASTNYGYTF. The V and J genes are TRBV29-1 and TRBJ1-2; possible D gene TRBD1, 6 bases. V lost 5 bases and J 0 bases, leaving 16 bases between the germline ends. This CDR3 comprises 15 residues. Per the germline V gene, CDR1 is SQVTM and CDR2 is ANQGSEA. Together with reference TRBV29-1 and TRBJ1-2, the CDR3 gives the full variable domain: SAVISQKPSRDICQRGTSLTIQCQVDSQVTMMFWYRQQPGQSLTLIATANQGSEATYESGFVIDKFPISRPNLTFSTLTVSNMSPEDSSIYLCSVKGGASTNYGYTFGSGTRLTVV.

The chain combines TRBV2 with TRBJ1-2; weak D call: TRBD1 (6 bases). The length of the CDR3 is 18 residues. V dropped 1 base and J dropped 5 bases, with 23 bases sitting between them. Germline V gene lookup returns CDR1 SNHLY and CDR2 FYNNEI. DNA of the CDR3: TGTGCCAGCAGTGAAGTGGGAGCAGGGTCAGGGGCTGATTATGGCTACACCTTC. It translates to CASSEVGAGSGADYGYTF.

V gene TRBV30 combines with J gene TRBJ2-6; 8 bases fit TRBD1. Germline loops: CDR1 GTSNPN, CDR2 SVGIG (reference sequence). The CDR3 totals 14 residues. J was trimmed by 3 bases and V by 5 bases; bases with no gene match: 3. CDR3 protein: CAWEQGGGANVLTF. The CDR3 region has the DNA TGTGCCTGGGAACAGGGGGGTGGGGCCAACGTCCTGACTTTC.

The chain joins TRBV27 to TRBJ1-1; no clear D. The CDR3 extends over 12 amino acids. Germline-derived CDR1 and CDR2 are MNHEY and SMNVEV (reference sequence). Trimming removed 6 bases at V and 10 bases at J, with 15 bases between. Here the CDR3 reads CASSLPGRRAFF. CDR3 DNA: TGTGCCAGCAGCCTTCCCGGACGACGAGCTTTCTTT.

This chain uses TRBV10-1 with TRBJ1-4; D possibly corresponds to TRBD1 (5 bases). There are 12 residues in the CDR3. Trimming cost V 6 bases and J 6 bases, with 8 bases left between them. From germline, CDR1 is WNHNN and CDR2 SYGVQD (reference sequence). CDR3 coding DNA: TGCGCCAGCAGCGGGGGGGATGAAAAACTGTTTTTT. Translating gives CASSGGDEKLFF.

This clone was detected only once. V and J are TRBV9 and TRBJ1-1; the D is unclear. Germline CDR1 reads SGDLS; CDR2 reads YYNGEE. V lost 3 bases and J 1 base, leaving 16 bases between the germline ends. The CDR3 totals 16 residues. CDR3 protein: CASSAGYQTSNTEAFF. DNA for the CDR3: TGTGCCAGCAGCGCCGGCTATCAGACCTCGAACACTGAAGCTTTCTTT.

The chain has TRBV7-9 and TRBJ1-1, with D hard to call. CDR1 SEHNR and CDR2 FQNEAQ come from the germline V gene (reference sequence). The CDR3 runs 12 residues. Trimming stripped 7 bases from V and 11 bases from J, with 17 bases between. The CDR3: CASTLLRVEAFF. For the CDR3, the DNA is TGTGCCAGCACCCTGCTGAGGGTAGAGGCTTTCTTT.

The rearrangement links TRBV11-2 to TRBJ2-1, with D possibly being TRBD2 (5 bases). CDR1 SGHAT and CDR2 FQNNGV come from the germline V gene. V was clipped by 1 base and J by 4 bases, with 8 bases between them. The CDR3 totals 14 residues. The CDR3 reads CASSLVREYNEQFF. The CDR3 coding sequence is TGTGCCAGCAGCTTAGTCCGGGAATACAATGAGCAGTTCTTC.

V and J are TRBV10-1 and TRBJ1-1; the match to TRBD1 covers 8 bases. The germline gives CDR1 WNHNN, CDR2 SYGVQD (reference sequence). Trimming removed 1 base from V and 4 bases from J; junction bases left unmatched: 8. This CDR3 spans 16 amino acids. CDR3 in amino acids: CASSELAGGMGTEAFF. As DNA, the CDR3 is TGCGCCAGCAGTGAGTTGGCAGGGGGCATGGGCACTGAAGCTTTCTTT.

V usage is TRBV21-1 and J usage is TRBJ2-1; the table's D call of TRBD2 was not tested on the DNA. TRBV21-1 is a known pseudogene. This CDR3 is 16 amino acids long. The CDR3 DNA reads TGTGCCAGCAACCGACTAGCGGGAGGGCGGAACAATGAGCAGTTCTTC. Its translation is CASNRLAGGRNNEQFF.

The rearrangement links TRBV4-1 to TRBJ2-7; 8 nucleotides align to TRBD2. V lost 1 base, J lost 5 bases, and 7 bases stayed unmatched. Germline V CDR1 and CDR2: MGHRA, YSYEKL. This CDR3 region has 15 residues. CDR3 DNA: TGCGCCAGCAGCCAAGTGCAGCGGGAGTGGGACGAGCAGTACTTC. It is translated as CASSQVQREWDEQYF.

This sequence joins TRBV19 and TRBJ2-1; D is ambiguous. Trimming shortened V by 11 bases and J by 6 bases, and 17 bases separated the two germline ends. This CDR3 has 13 residues. Germline-derived CDR1 and CDR2 are LNHDA and SQIVND (reference sequence). DNA for the CDR3: TGTGCCTCCAGAGGCCTAACGCCCAATGAGCAGTTCTTC. It yields the protein CASRGLTPNEQFF.

V usage is TRBV28 and J usage is TRBJ2-7; 8 positions agree with TRBD2. The germline V gene has CDR1 MDHEN and CDR2 SYDVKM. The CDR3 consists of 11 residues. V lost 7 bases, J lost 7 bases, and 3 bases stayed unmatched. CDR3 region: CASNGGEEQYF. DNA for the CDR3: TGTGCCAGCAACGGGGGGGAGGAGCAGTACTTC.

The rearrangement joins TRBV27 to TRBJ1-1, with a weak D call TRBD1 (5 bases). V lost 0 bases and J 11 bases, leaving 16 bases between the germline ends. Germline CDR1 is MNHEY and CDR2 is SMNVEV (reference sequence). The CDR3 totals 14 residues. CDR3 sequence reads: CASSLSPGGFGAFF. The CDR3 DNA is TGTGCCAGCAGTTTATCGCCGGGGGGATTCGGCGCTTTCTTT.

V and J are TRBV4-1 and TRBJ2-6; D not resolved. Germline loops: CDR1 MGHRA, CDR2 YSYEKL. This CDR3 is 21 amino acids long. V lost 5 bases, J lost 5 bases, and 31 bases lay in between. The DNA of the CDR3 is TGCGCCAGCAGCGGCTCTTCTAGAACCACAAAACCACAAAGTCGGGCCAACGTCCTGACTTTC. Translating gives CASSGSSRTTKPQSRANVLTF.

V usage is TRBV2 and J usage is TRBJ2-2; either TRBD1 or TRBD2 may fit D (5 bases each). Germline CDR1 is SNHLY and CDR2 is FYNNEI. V lost 7 bases and J 6 bases, leaving 9 bases between the germline ends. This CDR3 contains 12 residues. In nucleotides, the CDR3 is TGTGCCAGCATGTGGGGGTCCGGGGAGCTGTTTTTT. Translating it yields CASMWGSGELFF.

This clone was seen a single time. The chain recombines TRBV5-6 with TRBJ2-5, with D unresolved. CDR1 is SGHDT and CDR2 is YYEEEE in the germline V gene. The CDR3 is 14 residues long. Trimming took off 0 bases at V and 3 bases at J, with 9 bases between the two ends. CDR3 DNA: TGTGCCAGCAGCTTGGTGGTGGCGGAAGAGACCCAGTACTTC. Protein product: CASSLVVAEETQYF.

V is TRBV5-1 and J is TRBJ2-1; 7 nucleotides line up with TRBD2. V lost 0 bases to trimming and J lost 8 bases; unmatched junction nucleotides: 8. The CDR3 sequence is 15 residues long. Germline-derived CDR1 and CDR2 are SGHRS and YFSETQ. The CDR3 loop is CASSLGVGGLDEQFF. CDR3 in DNA: TGCGCCAGCAGCTTGGGAGTCGGGGGGTTGGATGAGCAGTTCTTC.

This clone was detected only once. The rearrangement links TRBV29-1 to TRBJ2-5; 10 nucleotides agree with TRBD1. J was trimmed by 5 bases and V by 7 bases; bases with no gene match: 4. Germline V gene sequence: CDR1 SQVTM, CDR2 ANQGSEA. This CDR3 contains 12 residues. DNA for the CDR3: TGCAGCGCCTGGACAGGGGGGGAGACCCAGTACTTC. This translates into CSAWTGGETQYF.

This clone was seen a single time. V and J are TRBV6-1 and TRBJ1-4; the match to TRBD1 covers 8 bases. Germline V gene sequence: CDR1 MNHNS, CDR2 SASEGT. The trim removed 11 bases at V and 7 bases at J, leaving 12 bases unmatched. The length of the CDR3 is 14 residues. The CDR3 spells CAGSPGQEGEKLFF. In DNA, the CDR3 is TGTGCCGGATCCCCGGGACAGGAAGGTGAAAAACTGTTTTTT.

The V gene is TRBV30, the J gene TRBJ2-1; 7 nucleotides align to TRBD2. CDR1 is GTSNPN and CDR2 is SVGIG in the germline V gene (reference sequence). The CDR3 contains 13 residues. V gave up 2 bases and J gave up 7 bases; unmatched junction bases: 5. The chain's CDR3 is CAWSLGGSNEQFF. CDR3 DNA sequence: TGTGCCTGGAGTTTGGGGGGGTCTAATGAGCAGTTCTTC.

The chain couples TRBV30 to TRBJ1-6; 8 nucleotides line up with TRBD1. The CDR3 is 12 amino acids. V dropped 1 base and J dropped 14; count of bases not matched to a gene: 4. Germline V lookup: CDR1 GTSNPN, CDR2 SVGIG (reference sequence). The CDR3 DNA follows: TGTGCCTGGAGTGAACAGGGGGTATCCCTCCACTTT. Protein: CAWSEQGVSLHF. The variable domain in full, completed from reference TRBV30 and TRBJ1-6, reads SQTIHQWPATLVQPVGSPLSLECTVEGTSNPNLYWYRQAAGRGLQLLFYSVGIGQISSEVPQNLSASRPQDRQFILSSKKLLLSDSGFYLCAWSEQGVSLHFGNGTRLTVT.

This chain connects TRBV10-3 to TRBJ2-5; 8 nucleotides line up with TRBD2. This CDR3 has 17 amino acids. V gave up 4 bases and J gave up 3 bases; unmatched junction bases: 13. The V gene's germline CDR1 is ENHRY and CDR2 SYGVKD. For the CDR3, the DNA is TGTGCCATCAGTGTTTCTAGCCCGGCGGGAGGTAAAGAGACCCAGTACTTC. It yields the protein CAISVSSPAGGKETQYF.

The chain has TRBV2 and TRBJ1-2; no firm D call. Germline CDR1 reads SNHLY; CDR2 reads FYNNEI. V lost 9 bases and J lost 7, with 15 bases in between. The length of the CDR3 is 12 residues. The CDR3 nucleotides read TGTGCCAGGAGAGGTATGACGGGTGGCTACACCTTC. Its translation: CARRGMTGGYTF.

V usage is TRBV7-7 and J usage is TRBJ2-7; 8 bases align to TRBD2. The V segment lost 10 bases and the J segment 2 bases; nucleotides outside the gene matches: 4. The CDR3 is 12 residues long. Germline V gene lookup returns CDR1 SSHAT and CDR2 FNYEAQ (reference sequence). DNA for the CDR3: TGTGCCACCGGGGGGGGGCCCTACGAGCAGTACTTC. The encoded protein is CATGGGPYEQYF.

The chain joins TRBV4-1 to TRBJ1-2, with TRBD1 matching 7 bases. The CDR3 is 14 residues long. V was pared by 6 bases and J by 4 bases, with 8 bases of the junction left unmatched. Germline V gene data show CDR1 as MGHRA and CDR2 as YSYEKL. For the CDR3, the DNA is TGCGCCAGCAGGAGGACAGGTGATCGCTATGGCTACACCTTC. Amino acids: CASRRTGDRYGYTF.